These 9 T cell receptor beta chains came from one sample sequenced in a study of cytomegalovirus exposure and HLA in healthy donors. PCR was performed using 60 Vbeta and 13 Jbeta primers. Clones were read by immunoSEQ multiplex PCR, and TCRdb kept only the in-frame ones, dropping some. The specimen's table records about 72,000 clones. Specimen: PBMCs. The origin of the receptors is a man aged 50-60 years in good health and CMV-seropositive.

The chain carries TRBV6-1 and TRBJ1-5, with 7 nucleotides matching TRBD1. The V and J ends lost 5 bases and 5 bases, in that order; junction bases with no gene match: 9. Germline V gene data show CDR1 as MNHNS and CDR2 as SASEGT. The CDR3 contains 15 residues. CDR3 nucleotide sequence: TGTGCCAGCAGTCCCATACGACAGGGTGATCAGCCCCAGCATTTT. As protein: CASSPIRQGDQPQHF.

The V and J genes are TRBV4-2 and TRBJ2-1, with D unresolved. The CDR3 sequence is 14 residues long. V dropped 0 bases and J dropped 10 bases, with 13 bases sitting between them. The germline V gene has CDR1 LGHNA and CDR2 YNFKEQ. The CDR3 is CASSQDRGIREQFF. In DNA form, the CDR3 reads TGTGCCAGCAGCCAAGATAGAGGTATCCGCGAGCAGTTCTTC.

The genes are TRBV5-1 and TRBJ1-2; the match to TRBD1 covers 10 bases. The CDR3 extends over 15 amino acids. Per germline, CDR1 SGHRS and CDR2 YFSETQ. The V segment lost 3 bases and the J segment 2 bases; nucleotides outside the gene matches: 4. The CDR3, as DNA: TGCGCCAGCAGCTCTTTGGGACAGGGGAACTATGGCTACACCTTC. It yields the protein CASSSLGQGNYGYTF. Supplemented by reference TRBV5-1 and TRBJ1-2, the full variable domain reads KAGVTQTPRYLIKTRGQQVTLSCSPISGHRSVSWYQQTPGQGLQFLFEYFSETQRNKGNFPGRFSGRQFSNSRSEMNVSTLELGDSALYLCASSSLGQGNYGYTFGSGTRLTVV.

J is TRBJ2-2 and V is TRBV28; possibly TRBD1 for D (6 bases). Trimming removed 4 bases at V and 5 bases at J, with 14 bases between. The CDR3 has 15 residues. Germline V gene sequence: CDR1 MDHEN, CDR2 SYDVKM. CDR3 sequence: CASSSHRTATGELFF. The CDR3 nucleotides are TGTGCCAGCAGTTCCCACCGGACAGCGACCGGGGAGCTGTTTTTT.

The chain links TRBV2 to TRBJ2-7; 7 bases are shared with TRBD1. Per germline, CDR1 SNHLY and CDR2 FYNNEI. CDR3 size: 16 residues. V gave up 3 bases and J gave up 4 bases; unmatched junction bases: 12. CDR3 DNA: TGTGCCAGCAGTGATCGACAGGGACGCTCGTGGTACGAGCAGTACGTC. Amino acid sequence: CASSDRQGRSWYEQYV.

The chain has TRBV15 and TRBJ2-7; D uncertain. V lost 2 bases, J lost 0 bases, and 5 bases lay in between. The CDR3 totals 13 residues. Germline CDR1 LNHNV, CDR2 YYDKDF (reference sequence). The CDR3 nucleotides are TGTGCCACCAGCAGATGGGGCTCCTACGAGCAGTACGTC. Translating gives CATSRWGSYEQYV.

The CDR3 DNA reads as TGTGCCAGCAGCTTAGGTCGAGTCAGGGGGCCTGGTGAGACCCAGTACTTC. This sequence encodes CASSLGRVRGPGETQYF. The rearrangement joins TRBV7-8 to TRBJ2-5, with TRBD1 identical over 8 bases. V was pared by 1 base and J by 5 bases, with 12 bases of the junction left unmatched. There are 17 residues in the CDR3. CDR1 and CDR2 (germline): SGHVS, FQNEAQ.

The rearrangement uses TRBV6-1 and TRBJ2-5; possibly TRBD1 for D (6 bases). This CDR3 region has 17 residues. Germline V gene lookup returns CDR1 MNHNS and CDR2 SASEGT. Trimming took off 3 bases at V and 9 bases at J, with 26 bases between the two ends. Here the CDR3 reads CASSDPTGRGGPRAQYF. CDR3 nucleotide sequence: TGTGCCAGCAGTGACCCCACTGGGAGAGGGGGTCCCAGGGCCCAGTACTTC.

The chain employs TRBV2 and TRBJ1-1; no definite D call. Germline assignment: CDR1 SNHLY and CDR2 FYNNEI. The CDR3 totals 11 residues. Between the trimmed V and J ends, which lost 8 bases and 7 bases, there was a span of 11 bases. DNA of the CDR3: TGTGCCAGCTGGATAGACATTGAAGCTTTCTTT. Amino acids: CASWIDIEAFF.